This TCR beta chain was captured by sequencing in a study of siplizumab effects on memory and regulatory T cells. Overall study results and limits: Major contributors to the alloresponse seemed to be naive T cells, which also appeared more diverse than memory cells.

The table came from immunoSEQ multiplex PCR; TCRdb's copy has only in-frame clones and leaves some out. This repertoire shows fewer than 45,000 clones, more than 70% found once; its top ten account for less than 0.3%. Concerning this clone itself: Its antigen is unidentified.

The CDR3 has 11 residues. Germline V gene sequence: CDR1 MNHEY, CDR2 SMNVEV (reference sequence). J lost 9 bases, V lost 8 bases, and 4 bases had no gene match. The specimen was naive CD4+ T cells sorted from blood. The clonotype comes from a human donor in good health. The rearrangement joins TRBV27 to TRBJ2-3, with TRBD1 identical over 8 bases. The CDR3 loop is CASERTGTQYF. In DNA form, the CDR3 reads TGTGCCAGCGAGAGGACAGGGACGCAGTATTTT.